This T cell receptor beta chain is drawn from a study of blood T cell repertoires in COVID-19 (dated by TCRdb to 2019 to 2021). Some background on the complete study: Collaborator samples came from the United States, Italy and Spain and covered acute and convalescent phases of COVID-19. Subjects who had been exposed to COVID-19, were actively infected with it, or had recovered from it provided the deeply sampled blood TCRbeta repertoires that made up the dataset. The material from the prospective study consisted of cDNA or gDNA derived from T cells, B-cell-depleted T cells, or PBMCs. The samples were drawn from two sources: the first 160 participants of the ongoing ImmuneRACE study, and fewer than 1,500 subjects contributed by 6 global collaborators. The repertoires were released in a freely available public database intended as a resource for research on the immune response to SARS-CoV-2. The sample metadata nearly always contained a de-identified subject ID, COVID-19 status, age in years and sex. Where available, HLA class I and class II types were obtained from metadata supplied by the sample provider rather than from assay-based typing. General study outcomes and caveats: The amount of clinical and demographic metadata varied by source and participant and was provided uncurated.

To note about this clone: Its antigen remains undetermined. Base qualities are not provided; no much larger clone lies one nucleotide away.

The collaborating institutions used their own protocols to collect whole blood in K2EDTA tubes. For TCRbeta analysis, collaborators shipped samples as frozen whole blood, isolated PBMCs, or DNA extracted from either of those sample types. TCRbeta CDR3 regions were amplified from genomic DNA by means of the immunoSEQ Assay, a bias-controlled multiplex PCR. The study's processing was this. The number of nucleated cells in each sample was estimated from the amplification of reference gene primers within the assay. To quantify the absolute abundance of each unique TCRbeta CDR3 rearrangement, sequence reads were collapsed and filtered. For each sample, productive Simpson clonality was calculated by taking the square root of Simpson's diversity index across productive rearrangements. TCRdb re-hosts the immuneACCESS table, in-frame sequences only. Its copies lack some clones; in the studies checked, an unresolved V gene accounts for under half of them, and the cause for the rest is not known. V and J calls and clone size are given by that table; D and trimming were obtained from the DNA. This sample is represented by approximately 180,000 clones; about 79% of them were singletons. In total, the top ten clones hold roughly 28% of the sample.

The sequenced material came from peripheral blood. This clonotype originated in a woman between 65 and 79 years old with acute or convalescent COVID-19.

DNA sequence: TGTGCCAGCAGGACAGAGGCAGATTACAATGAGCAGTTCTTC. Its translation is CASRTEADYNEQFF. The chain links TRBV2 with TRBJ2-1; a weak D assignment points to TRBD1 (5 bases agree). Reading the germline V gene gives CDR1 SNHLY and CDR2 FYNNEI. V is shortened by 6 bases, J by 4 bases, and the region joining them spans 13 bases. The CDR3 runs 14 amino acids, cysteine and phenylalanine included. The DNA shown is the 42-base CDR3, in frame from base 1.